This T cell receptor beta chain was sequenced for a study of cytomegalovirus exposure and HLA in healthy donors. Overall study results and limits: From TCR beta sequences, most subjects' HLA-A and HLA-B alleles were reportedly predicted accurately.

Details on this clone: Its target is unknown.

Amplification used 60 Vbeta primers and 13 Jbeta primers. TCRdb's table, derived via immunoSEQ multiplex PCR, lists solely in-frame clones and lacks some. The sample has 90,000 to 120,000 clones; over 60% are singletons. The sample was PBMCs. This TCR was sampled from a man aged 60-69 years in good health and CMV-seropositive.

CDR3 coding DNA: TGCGCCAGCAGTGAGTCGGGAGCCCCCGGTGAAGCTTTCTTT. Amino acids: CASSESGAPGEAFF. This sequence joins TRBV10-1 and TRBJ1-1, with no clear D. Germline CDR1 and CDR2: WNHNN and SYGVQD (reference sequence). This CDR3 is built from 14 residues. V lost 0 bases and J 7 bases, leaving 12 bases between the germline ends.